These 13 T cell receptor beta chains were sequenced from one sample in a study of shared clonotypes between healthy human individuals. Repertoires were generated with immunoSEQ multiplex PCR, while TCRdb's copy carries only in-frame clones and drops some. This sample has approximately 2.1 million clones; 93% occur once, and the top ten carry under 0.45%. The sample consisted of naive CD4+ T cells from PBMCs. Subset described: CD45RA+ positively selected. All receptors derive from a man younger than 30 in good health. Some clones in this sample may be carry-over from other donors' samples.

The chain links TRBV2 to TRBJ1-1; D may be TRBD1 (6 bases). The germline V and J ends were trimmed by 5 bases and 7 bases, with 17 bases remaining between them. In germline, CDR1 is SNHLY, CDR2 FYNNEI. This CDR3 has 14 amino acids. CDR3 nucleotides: TGTGCCAGCAGTCAGGCAGGGGAGAGAGGTGAAGCTTTCTTT. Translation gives CASSQAGERGEAFF.

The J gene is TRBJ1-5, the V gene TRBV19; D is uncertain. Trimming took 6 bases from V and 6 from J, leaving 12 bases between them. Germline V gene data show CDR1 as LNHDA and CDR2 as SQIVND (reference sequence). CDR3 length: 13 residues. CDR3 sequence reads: CASRERESQPQHF. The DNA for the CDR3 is TGTGCCAGTAGAGAAAGGGAGAGTCAGCCCCAGCATTTT.

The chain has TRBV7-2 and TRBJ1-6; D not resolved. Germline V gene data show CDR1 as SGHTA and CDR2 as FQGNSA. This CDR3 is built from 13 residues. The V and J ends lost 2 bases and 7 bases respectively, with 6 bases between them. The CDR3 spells CASSLSSNSPLHF. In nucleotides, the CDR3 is TGTGCCAGCAGCTTATCATCCAATTCACCCCTCCACTTT.

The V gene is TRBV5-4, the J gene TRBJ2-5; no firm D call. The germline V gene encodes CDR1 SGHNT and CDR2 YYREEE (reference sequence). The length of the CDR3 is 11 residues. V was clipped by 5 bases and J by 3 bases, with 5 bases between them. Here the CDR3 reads CASRFEETQYF. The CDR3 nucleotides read TGTGCCAGCAGATTTGAAGAGACCCAGTACTTC.

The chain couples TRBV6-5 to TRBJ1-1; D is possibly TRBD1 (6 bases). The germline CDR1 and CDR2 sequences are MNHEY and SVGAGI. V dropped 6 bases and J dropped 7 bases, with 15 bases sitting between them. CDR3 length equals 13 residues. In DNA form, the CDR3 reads TGTGCCAGCAGCCCTCGACAGGACTATGAAGCTTTCTTT. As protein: CASSPRQDYEAFF.

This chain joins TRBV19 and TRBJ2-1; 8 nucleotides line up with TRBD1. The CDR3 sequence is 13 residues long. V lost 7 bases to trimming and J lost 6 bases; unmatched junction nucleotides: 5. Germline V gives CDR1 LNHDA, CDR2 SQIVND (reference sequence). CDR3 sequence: CASKTGVPNEQFF. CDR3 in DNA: TGTGCCAGTAAGACAGGGGTACCCAATGAGCAGTTCTTC.

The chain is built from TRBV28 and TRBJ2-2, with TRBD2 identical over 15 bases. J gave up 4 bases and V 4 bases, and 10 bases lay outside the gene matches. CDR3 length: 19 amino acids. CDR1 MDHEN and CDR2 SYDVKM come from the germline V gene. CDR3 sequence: CASSSSGLAGGKRTGELFF. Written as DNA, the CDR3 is TGTGCCAGCAGTTCCTCGGGACTAGCGGGAGGCAAGCGCACCGGGGAGCTGTTTTTT.

This CDR3 reads CSVGPSGRAYNEQFF. The CDR3 coding sequence is TGCAGCGTGGGCCCTAGCGGGAGGGCCTACAATGAGCAGTTCTTC. This chain uses TRBV29-1 with TRBJ2-1, with 12 positions matching TRBD2. Trimming removed 6 bases from V and 2 bases from J; junction bases left unmatched: 5. Germline V gene sequence: CDR1 SQVTM, CDR2 ANQGSEA. The length of the CDR3 is 15 residues.

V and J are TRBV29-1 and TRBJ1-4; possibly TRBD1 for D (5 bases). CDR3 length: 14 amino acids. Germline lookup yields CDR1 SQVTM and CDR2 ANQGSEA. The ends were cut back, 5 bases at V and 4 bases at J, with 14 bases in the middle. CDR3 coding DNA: TGCAGCGTTTCCGTCGACAGCGATAATGAAAAACTGTTTTTT. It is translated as CSVSVDSDNEKLFF.

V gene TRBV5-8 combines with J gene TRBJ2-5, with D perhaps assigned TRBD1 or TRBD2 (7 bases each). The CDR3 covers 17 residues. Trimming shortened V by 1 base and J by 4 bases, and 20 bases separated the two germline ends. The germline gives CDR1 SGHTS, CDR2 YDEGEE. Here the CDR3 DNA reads TGTGCCAGCAGCTTGATCCTCCAAGGGGGCGGGGGAGAGACCCAGTACTTC. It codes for CASSLILQGGGGETQYF.

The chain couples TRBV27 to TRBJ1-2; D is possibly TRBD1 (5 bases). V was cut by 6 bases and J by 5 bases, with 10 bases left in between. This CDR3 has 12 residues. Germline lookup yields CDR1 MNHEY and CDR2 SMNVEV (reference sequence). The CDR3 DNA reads TGTGCCAGCAGACAAGACAGATATGGCTACACCTTC. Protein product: CASRQDRYGYTF.

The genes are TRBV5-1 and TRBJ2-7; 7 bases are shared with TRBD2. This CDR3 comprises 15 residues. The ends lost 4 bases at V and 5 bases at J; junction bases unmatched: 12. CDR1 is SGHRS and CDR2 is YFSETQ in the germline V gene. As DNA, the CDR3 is TGCGCCAGCAGCCCGGGGGGTATCCTGGGCGACGAGCAGTACTTC. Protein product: CASSPGGILGDEQYF. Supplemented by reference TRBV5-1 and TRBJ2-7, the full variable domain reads KAGVTQTPRYLIKTRGQQVTLSCSPISGHRSVSWYQQTPGQGLQFLFEYFSETQRNKGNFPGRFSGRQFSNSRSEMNVSTLELGDSALYLCASSPGGILGDEQYFGPGTRLTVT.

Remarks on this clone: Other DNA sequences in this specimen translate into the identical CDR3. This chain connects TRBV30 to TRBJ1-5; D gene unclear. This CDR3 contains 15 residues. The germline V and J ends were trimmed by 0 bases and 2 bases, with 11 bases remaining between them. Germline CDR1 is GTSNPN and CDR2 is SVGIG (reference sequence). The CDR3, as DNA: TGTGCCTGGAGTGTCGGAGGGAGCGGCAATCAGCCCCAGCATTTT. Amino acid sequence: CAWSVGGSGNQPQHF.